Sequencing of this TCR beta chain was carried out in a study of T cell responses to AZD1222 COVID-19 vaccine. General observations from the study: The study found Spike-specific TCR breadth and depth rose after two AZD1222 doses. Only six or seven AZD1222 recipients were seropositive at baseline.

As concerns this clone: Its antigen is currently unknown.

J was trimmed by 7 bases and V by 5 bases; bases with no gene match: 14. From germline, CDR1 is LNHDA and CDR2 SQIVND (reference sequence). The CDR3 runs to 16 residues. This table comes from immunoSEQ multiplex PCR, and its TCRdb copy is limited to in-frame clones, with some not included. Of around 67,000 clones listed, 83% are singletons. The gene calls are TRBV19 and TRBJ1-2, with 9 positions matching TRBD1. The sequence derives from an adult who received the AZD1222 COVID-19 vaccine. The specimen was peripheral blood, collected 28 days after the second AZD1222 dose. This CDR3 is CASSLLPGQGSGGYTF. DNA of the CDR3: TGTGCCAGTAGTTTACTCCCGGGACAGGGTAGCGGTGGCTACACCTTC.